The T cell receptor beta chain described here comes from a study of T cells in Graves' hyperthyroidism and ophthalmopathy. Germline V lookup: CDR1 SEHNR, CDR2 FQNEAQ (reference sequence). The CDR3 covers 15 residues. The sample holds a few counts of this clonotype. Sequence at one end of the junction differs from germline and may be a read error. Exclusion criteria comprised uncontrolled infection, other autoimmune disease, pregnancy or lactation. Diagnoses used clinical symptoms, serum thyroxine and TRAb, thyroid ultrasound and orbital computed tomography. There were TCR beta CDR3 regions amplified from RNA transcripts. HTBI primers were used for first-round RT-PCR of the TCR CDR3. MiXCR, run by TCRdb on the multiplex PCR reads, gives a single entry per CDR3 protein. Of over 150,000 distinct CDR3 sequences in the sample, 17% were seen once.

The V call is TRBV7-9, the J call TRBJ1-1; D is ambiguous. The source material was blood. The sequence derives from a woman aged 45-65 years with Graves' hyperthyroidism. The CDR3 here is CASSLAQGMNAEAFF. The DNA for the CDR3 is TGTGCCAGCAGCTTAGCGCAAGGAATGAACGCTGAAGCTTTCTTT.